This T cell receptor beta chain is from a study of T cells in localized non-small cell lung cancer. Some clones are missing from TCRdb's copy, which holds only in-frame ones; the method was immunoSEQ multiplex PCR. The data hold tens of thousands of clones, with about 80% observed a single time. V was pared by 5 bases and J by 4 bases, with 8 bases of the junction left unmatched. Germline V gene data show CDR1 as SGHNT and CDR2 as YENEEA. This CDR3 contains 16 residues. Specimen: peripheral blood, collected before any cancer treatment. This clonotype was sampled from a male donor older than 55 with stage II squamous cell lung carcinoma. The chain carries TRBV11-3 and TRBJ2-2, with 9 bases matching TRBD2. This chain's CDR3 is CASSPRTSVGTGELFF. DNA for the CDR3: TGTGCCAGCAGCCCTCGGACTAGCGTAGGCACCGGGGAGCTGTTTTTT.